The rows below give T cell receptor beta chains drawn from one sample of a study of blood T cell repertoires in COVID-19. The data were produced by immunoSEQ multiplex PCR, yet TCRdb's version contains in-frame clones alone and is incomplete. The table records some 160,000 clones, around 80% of them present only once. Sequences were obtained from PBMCs or T cells enriched from blood (not recorded which). Receptors originate from a woman aged 70-85 years in a cohort exposed to, infected with or recovered from COVID-19 (not recorded which). Both conserved end residues are part of each CDR3. Each record gives: clone size, V gene, D gene, J gene, CDR3 DNA, CDR3 protein. D genes are given only for firm matches. Clone sizes are given selectively: once, few, many, or a class where the clone is expanded.

.	TRBV5-4	.	TRBJ2-5	TGTGCCAGCAGCCATCAGGGGATTACTCGAGAGACCCAGTACTTC	CASSHQGITRETQYF
.	TRBV5-1	.	TRBJ2-2	TGCGCCAGCAGCTTGGCCCAGGCTAACACCGGGGAGCTGTTTTTT	CASSLAQANTGELFF
.	TRBV27	.	TRBJ1-1	TGTGCCAGCAGGAGAAAAAACACTGAAGCTTTCTTT	CASRRKNTEAFF
few	TRBV4-3	.	TRBJ1-2	TGCGCCAGCAGCCAAGAGCCAGTCGGGGGTGCTAACTATGGCTACACCTTC	CASSQEPVGGANYGYTF
.	TRBV5-1	.	TRBJ2-3	TGCGCCAGCAGCTTGCGGTACGAATCGTGGGGGGGCACAGATACGCAGTATTTT	CASSLRYESWGGTDTQYF
few	TRBV6-5	TRBD1	TRBJ1-2	TGTGCCAGCAGGTCCGACAGGGGGCATGGCTACACCTTC	CASRSDRGHGYTF
.	TRBV18	TRBD1	TRBJ1-2	TGTGCCAGCTCACCAGGGGACAGGGGGCTTGGCTACACCTTC	CASSPGDRGLGYTF
.	TRBV19	TRBD1	TRBJ2-7	TGTGCCAGAAACCGAGGACAGGGCCTCTGCGAGCAGTACTTC	CARNRGQGLCEQYF
few	TRBV9	.	TRBJ1-3	TGTGCCAGCAGCGCTAACTCTGGAAACACCATATATTTT	CASSANSGNTIYF
once	TRBV5-1	.	TRBJ2-2	TGCGCCAGCAGCTTGGTATGGCCCACCGGGGAGCTGTTTTTT	CASSLVWPTGELFF
.	TRBV2	TRBD1	TRBJ1-1	TGTGCCAGCAGAAACGGACAGGGAAGCACTGAAGCTTTCTTT	CASRNGQGSTEAFF
.	TRBV12-3/TRBV12-4	TRBD1	TRBJ1-1	TGTGCCAGCAGCTCGGACAGGAGGGGAGCTTTCTTT	CASSSDRRGAFF
few	TRBV28	TRBD2	TRBJ2-3	TGTGCCAGCAGTTCCCCTATTCTTTCAGCGGGAAGACGCACAGATACGCAGTATTTT	CASSSPILSAGRRTDTQYF
few	TRBV18	.	TRBJ1-1	TGTGCCAGCTCACTTAGTCTGGGAGGGCTGAACACTGAAGCTTTCTTT	CASSLSLGGLNTEAFF
.	TRBV11-2	TRBD1	TRBJ1-2	TGTGCCAGCAGCCAACCTGTAGGCAGGGGGCGAGGTAACTATGGCTACACCTTC	CASSQPVGRGRGNYGYTF
.	TRBV7-9	TRBD2	TRBJ2-1	TGTGCCAGCAGCTTCCGCGATCCGGGACTAGCGAATCCGTTCTTC	CASSFRDPGLANPFF